These 11 T cell receptor beta chains came from one sample sequenced in a study of T cell repertoires in cytomegalovirus infection. These receptors have no identified antigens. One entry per CDR3 protein, called by TCRdb with MiXCR from the reads. This sample yields about 160,000 distinct CDR3 sequences, of which about 22% are seen a single time; roughly 27% belongs to the top ten. Material: CD8+ T cells from cultured PBMCs, obtained from culture after CMV antigen stimulation. Receptors originate from a human donor in good health (CMV status not recorded). Some clones in this sample may be carry-over from other donors' samples.

The chain uses TRBV5-4 and TRBJ2-3; D is unclear. In germline, CDR1 is SGHNT, CDR2 YYREEE (reference sequence). The CDR3 sequence is 12 residues long. V dropped 4 bases and J dropped 2 bases, with 5 bases sitting between them. The CDR3 reads CASSHNTDTQYF. Written as DNA, the CDR3 is TGTGCCAGCAGCCACAACACAGATACGCAGTATTTT.

This sequence joins TRBV7-6 and TRBJ2-5; 7 bases agree with TRBD2. There are 15 residues in the CDR3. Germline V gene lookup returns CDR1 SGHVS and CDR2 FNYEAQ. V lost 5 bases to trimming and J lost 2 bases; unmatched junction nucleotides: 8. Written as DNA, the CDR3 is TGTGCCAGCAGCGGACGGCTAGCGGTACAAGAGACCCAGTACTTC. The encoded protein is CASSGRLAVQETQYF.

The chain couples TRBV7-8 to TRBJ1-1; D gene unclear. V was shortened by 1 base and J by 1 base, with 7 bases between the two germline ends. The germline V gene encodes CDR1 SGHVS and CDR2 FQNEAQ. CDR3 length: 14 amino acids. The CDR3 protein is CASSLEIGNTEAFF. As DNA, the CDR3 is TGTGCCAGCAGCTTAGAAATAGGGAACACTGAAGCTTTCTTT.

The chain links TRBV7-3 to TRBJ1-6, with TRBD1 as a possible D gene (5 bases). There are 14 residues in the CDR3. Germline values: CDR1 SGHTA, CDR2 FQGTGA. Trimming removed 2 bases from V and 6 bases from J, with 8 bases in between. CDR3 sequence reads: CASSLSDSNSPLHF. CDR3 DNA sequence: TGTGCCAGCAGCTTATCCGACAGTAATTCACCCCTCCACTTT.

This clonotype appeared a few times. The chain recombines TRBV6-6 with TRBJ2-7; TRBD1 aligns across 7 bases. The germline gives CDR1 MNHNY, CDR2 SVGAGI (reference sequence). Trimming took 7 bases from V and 4 from J; bases not matched to a gene: 7. The CDR3 has 13 amino acids. The CDR3, as DNA: TGTGCCAGCACCCCGGGACAGCCTTACGAGCAGTACTTC. Translated, it gives CASTPGQPYEQYF.

This clonotype was recorded many times. This chain connects TRBV7-2 to TRBJ2-1, with 11 positions matching TRBD1. The CDR3 loop spans 14 amino acids. The J segment lost 7 bases and the V segment lost 5 bases, leaving 4 bases of the junction unmatched. Germline assignment: CDR1 SGHTA and CDR2 FQGNSA. CDR3 in DNA: TGTGCCAGCAGCATTGGACAGGGGGCGAATGAGCAGTTCTTC. It translates to CASSIGQGANEQFF. Together with reference TRBV7-2 and TRBJ2-1, the CDR3 gives the full variable domain: GAGVSQSPSNKVTEKGKDVELRCDPISGHTALYWYRQSLGQGLEFLIYFQGNSAPDKSGLPSDRFSAERTGGSVSTLTIQRTQQEDSAVYLCASSIGQGANEQFFGPGTRLTVL.

V and J are TRBV7-6 and TRBJ2-2, with D unresolved. The V gene lost 6 bases and the J gene lost 4 bases, with 6 bases spanning the gap. The CDR3 extends over 12 amino acids. Germline values: CDR1 SGHVS, CDR2 FNYEAQ. CDR3: CASRAITGELFF. The CDR3 DNA follows: TGTGCCAGCAGGGCGATCACCGGGGAGCTGTTTTTT.

The J gene is TRBJ1-6, the V gene TRBV6-1, with TRBD1 identical over 9 bases. V shed 4 bases, J shed 10 bases, and the junction held 14 bases outside the gene matches. Germline CDR1 is MNHNS and CDR2 is SASEGT. This CDR3 region has 17 residues. CDR3 loop: CASSVRDRDYTGSPLHF. CDR3 bases: TGTGCCAGCAGTGTACGGGACAGGGACTATACCGGATCACCCCTCCACTTT.

The chain uses TRBV12-5 and TRBJ2-1, with 9 bases fitting TRBD1. J gave up 0 bases and V 6 bases, and 3 bases lay outside the gene matches. CDR1 LGHNT and CDR2 FRNRAP come from the germline V gene. This CDR3 contains 15 residues. The CDR3 nucleotides are TGTGCTAGTGGCACAGGGGGCAGCTCCTACAATGAGCAGTTCTTC. Its protein is CASGTGGSSYNEQFF.

The chain is built from TRBV12-3 or TRBV12-4 and TRBJ1-2; 8 bases agree with TRBD1. The CDR3 has 13 residues. V was clipped by 3 bases and J by 4 bases; unmatched bases: 1. This CDR3 reads CASSFTGGYGYTF. CDR3 DNA: TGTGCCAGCAGTTTTACAGGGGGCTATGGCTACACCTTC.

Ten or more counts support this clonotype. The chain employs TRBV7-2 and TRBJ2-5; tentative D call: TRBD2 (6 bases). Germline CDR1 and CDR2: SGHTA and FQGNSA. V gave up 5 bases and J gave up 3 bases, with 13 bases separating them. The CDR3 extends over 14 amino acids. The CDR3, as DNA: TGTGCCAGCAGCGGTCCGGGACTCAAAGAGACCCAGTACTTC. It specifies CASSGPGLKETQYF. The full variable domain, its missing parts supplied by reference TRBV7-2 and TRBJ2-5, is GAGVSQSPSNKVTEKGKDVELRCDPISGHTALYWYRQSLGQGLEFLIYFQGNSAPDKSGLPSDRFSAERTGGSVSTLTIQRTQQEDSAVYLCASSGPGLKETQYFGPGTRLLVL.